The subject of this entry is one TCR beta chain. The antigen remains undetermined. The data originate from a study of post-analysis software for immune sequencing data. The CDR3 consists of 16 residues. The germline V and J ends were trimmed by 0 bases and 2 bases, with 12 bases remaining between them. CDR1 and CDR2 from the germline V gene are KGHSH and LQKENI. Prepared TCR beta cDNA libraries contained unique molecular identifiers. TCRdb itself ran the PCR reads through MiXCR, one entry per CDR3 protein. The sample carries approximately 360,000 distinct CDR3 sequences, about a third recorded once. Study findings and constraints: People with multiple sclerosis had a significantly lower normalized Chao1 diversity than controls did. Elevated frequency relative to controls characterized 4 or 5 TRBV segments in patients, TRBV5-6, TRBV5-1 and TRBV20-1 among them.

The source of this sequence is a girl aged 10 to 17 with multiple sclerosis. Sequenced input: blood. The chain is built from TRBV18 and TRBJ2-3; D is unclear. CDR3 sequence: CASSPPDLPPTDTQYF. The CDR3 DNA reads as TGTGCCAGCTCACCACCGGACCTACCTCCCACAGATACGCAGTATTTT.